This TCR beta chain emerged from a study of blood T cell repertoires in COVID-19. Overall study: Researchers got acute and convalescent COVID-19 samples from the United States, Italy and Spain. Sample material is recorded as cDNA or gDNA derived from T cells, B-cell-depleted T cells, or PBMCs.

The sample holds a few counts of this clone. How the authors handled the data: For nucleated cells, counts were estimated from reference gene primer amplification. Libraries were prepared by immunoSEQ multiplex PCR; TCRdb keeps only in-frame clonotypes and omits some of them. V and J calls and clone size come straight from that table; D and trimming were deduced from the DNA. Of fewer than 65,000 clones in the sample, 70% to 90% were seen once. V dropped 6 bases and J dropped 4 bases, with 10 bases sitting between them. Germline values: CDR1 SQVTM, CDR2 ANQGSEA. CDR3 size: 12 residues. Input material: peripheral blood. This chain uses TRBV29-1 with TRBJ1-3; D not certain. The receptor was isolated from a man in his 60s with acute or convalescent COVID-19. The CDR3 sequence is CSVQQFGNTIYF. The CDR3 nucleotides are TGCAGCGTCCAACAGTTCGGAAACACCATATATTTT.